This TCR beta chain stems from a study of Ad26.COV2.S vaccination and SARS-CoV-2 variants. Study overall: Donor participated within the Ad26.COV2.S arm of the COV1001 trial. Study outcomes and limitations: Participants in the vaccine arm had higher spike-specific TCR breadth; placebo recipients had lower.

Described treatment: around 19 received Ad26.COV2.S at low or high dose, single or two shots; about 5 received placebo; per-sample allocation not given. Following the first vaccine or placebo injection, samples were taken on day 63. Boston supplied an adult donor aged 18-55 years. What was given as vaccine was an Ad26 vector encoding Wuhan-strain SARS-CoV-2 spike. Concerning this clone: Its specificity is unknown.

TCRdb keeps only in-frame clones here, not all; method: immunoSEQ multiplex PCR. The sample consists of approximately 420,000 clones, approximately 90% of them appearing once. The length of the CDR3 is 17 residues. Trimming cost V 2 bases and J 0 bases, with 14 bases left between them. Germline V gene sequence: CDR1 SGHRS, CDR2 YFSETQ. Sequences were derived from peripheral blood, sampled in a trial of Ad26.COV2.S vaccine versus placebo. The rearrangement links TRBV5-1 to TRBJ2-2; maybe TRBD2 (5 bases). The source of this sequence is a person between 18 and 59 years old who received the Ad26.COV2.S COVID-19 vaccine or a placebo. CDR3 region: CASSFLPRGANTGELFF. The CDR3 nucleotides read TGCGCCAGCAGCTTTCTGCCACGGGGAGCGAACACCGGGGAGCTGTTTTTT.